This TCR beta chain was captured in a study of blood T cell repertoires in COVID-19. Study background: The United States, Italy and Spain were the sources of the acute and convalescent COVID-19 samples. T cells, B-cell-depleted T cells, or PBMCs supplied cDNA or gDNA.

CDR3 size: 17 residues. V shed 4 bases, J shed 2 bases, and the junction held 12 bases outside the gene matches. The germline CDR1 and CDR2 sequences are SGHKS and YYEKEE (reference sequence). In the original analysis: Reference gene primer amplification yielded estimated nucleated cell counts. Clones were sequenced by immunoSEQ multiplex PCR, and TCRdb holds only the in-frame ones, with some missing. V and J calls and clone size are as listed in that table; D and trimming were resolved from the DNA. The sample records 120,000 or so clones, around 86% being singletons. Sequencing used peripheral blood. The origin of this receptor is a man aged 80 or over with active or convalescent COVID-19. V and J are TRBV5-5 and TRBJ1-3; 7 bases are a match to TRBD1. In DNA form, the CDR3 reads TGTGCCAGCAGCCCCTCACCCCGACAGGGCCCTGGAAACACCATATATTTT. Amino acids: CASSPSPRQGPGNTIYF.